These T cell receptor beta chains were read from a single sample in a study of T cells after yellow fever vaccination. Using its own MiXCR run on the 5' RACE reads, TCRdb lists one record per CDR3 protein. This repertoire shows 510,000 or so distinct CDR3 sequences, roughly 19% found once; its top ten account for over 11%. The input for sequencing was PBMCs, taken 15 days after the yellow fever booster vaccination. The receptors were sampled from a man aged 30 to 45 who received the YFV17D yellow fever vaccine. The CDR3 runs from the conserved cysteine through the conserved F or W. The order of the fields is D gene, CDR3 length, clone size, V gene, J gene, CDR3 DNA, CDR3 protein. The D gene is left open where the match is weak. Rows may omit the clone size; those that give it use once, few, many or a size class.

TRBD1	15	few	TRBV12-3/TRBV12-4	TRBJ2-1	TGTGCCAGCAGCCTGGGACAGGGCTCGTGGAATGAGCAGTTCTTC	CASSLGQGSWNEQFF
TRBD1	14	-	TRBV7-2	TRBJ2-2	TGTGCCAGCAGCTGGGGACAGGTCACCGGGGAGCTGTTTTTT	CASSWGQVTGELFF
-	11	-	TRBV10-3	TRBJ2-2	TGTGCCATCGGCATAAACGGGGAGCTGTTTTTT	CAIGINGELFF
-	12	few	TRBV9	TRBJ2-1	TGTGCCAGCAGCGATCTAGTAAATGAGCAGTTCTTC	CASSDLVNEQFF
-	16	-	TRBV5-5	TRBJ1-1	TGTGCCAGCAGCTTGGAGGTTCGGGCCGTGAACACTGAAGCTTTCTTT	CASSLEVRAVNTEAFF
-	15	-	TRBV24-1	TRBJ2-5	TGTGCCACCAGTGATTTCGACAGAGGGCAAGAGACCCAGTACTTC	CATSDFDRGQETQYF
-	13	many	TRBV5-1	TRBJ2-7	TGCGCCAGCAGCTGGGGGGACAGATACGAGCAGTACTTC	CASSWGDRYEQYF
TRBD1	14	few	TRBV7-9	TRBJ2-1	TGTGCCAGCAGCTTCCTCGACAGGGGTAATGAGCAGTTCTTC	CASSFLDRGNEQFF
TRBD2	13	few	TRBV20-1	TRBJ2-1	TGCAGTGCAAAAGGGACTAGCGTTAAGGAGCAGTTCTTC	CSAKGTSVKEQFF
-	11	-	TRBV12-3/TRBV12-4	TRBJ2-3	TGTGCCAGCGAGTCTTGGGATACGCAGTATTTT	CASESWDTQYF
-	13	few	TRBV3-1	TRBJ2-7	TGTGCCAGCAGCCAAGATGGTCTAACCGAGCAGTACTTC	CASSQDGLTEQYF
-	16	-	TRBV13	TRBJ2-5	TGTGCCAGCAGCTTAGTAGGAACAGAGTACCAAGAGACCCAGTACTTC	CASSLVGTEYQETQYF
TRBD1	15	once	TRBV10-3	TRBJ1-2	TGTGCCACAAATAGACCCGGGACAGGGAACTATGGCTACACCTTC	CATNRPGTGNYGYTF
TRBD1	17	-	TRBV4-3	TRBJ2-1	TGCGCCAGCAGCCTGGTACCCCGGGACAGGAGGGGCAATGAGCAGTTCTTC	CASSLVPRDRRGNEQFF
TRBD2	14	-	TRBV20-1	TRBJ2-3	TGCAGTGCGAAGGGCGGGAGGGGCGCAGATACGCAGTATTTT	CSAKGGRGADTQYF
-	13	-	TRBV7-2	TRBJ1-2	TGTGCCAGCAGCTCCAGGGTTAACTATGGCTACACCTTC	CASSSRVNYGYTF
-	15	-	TRBV10-3	TRBJ1-4	TGTGCCATCAGTGAGTCTATGAGGAGTAATGAAAAACTGTTTTTT	CAISESMRSNEKLFF
TRBD2	16	few	TRBV7-2	TRBJ2-3	TGTGCCAGCAGCCTTTTAGCGGGAGCTAGCCCAGATACGCAGTATTTT	CASSLLAGASPDTQYF
-	13	-	TRBV6-5	TRBJ1-4	TGTGCCAGCAGTTACGTGCATAATGAAAAACTGTTTTTT	CASSYVHNEKLFF
TRBD1	15	-	TRBV7-9	TRBJ1-5	TGTGCCAGCAGCCCTGGGACAGTTCCTAATCAGCCCCAGCATTTT	CASSPGTVPNQPQHF
-	16	-	TRBV6-1	TRBJ2-1	TGTGCCAGCAGAGGAGGACAGGGAGGGTCCTACAATGAGCAGTTCTTC	CASRGGQGGSYNEQFF
TRBD1	15	-	TRBV7-6	TRBJ1-5	TGTGCCAGCAGCTCGGGACAGGGTATCAGCCAGCCCCAGCATTTT	CASSSGQGISQPQHF
TRBD2	16	-	TRBV11-2	TRBJ2-7	TGTGCCAGCAGCTTAGGGACCGGGACTAGCGGCTACGAGCAGTACTTC	CASSLGTGTSGYEQYF
-	15	few	TRBV27	TRBJ2-1	TGTGCCAGCAGTTTACGATTTGGGGCCCGCAATGAGCAGTTCTTC	CASSLRFGARNEQFF
TRBD2	13	few	TRBV19	TRBJ2-1	TGTGCCAGTAGGGCTAGCGGGATGGATGAGCAGTTCTTC	CASRASGMDEQFF
-	17	few	TRBV7-9	TRBJ2-1	TGTGCCAGCAGCCCCTCCGGGACAGAAGGGGGGCGGAATGAGCAGTTCTTC	CASSPSGTEGGRNEQFF
-	10	few	TRBV12-3/TRBV12-4	TRBJ2-1	TGTGCCAGCAGTTTAGCAGGGTTGTTCTTC	CASSLAGLFF
-	14	few	TRBV7-2	TRBJ2-3	TGTGCCAGCAGTTCTCAGATGAGCACAGATACGCAGTATTTT	CASSSQMSTDTQYF
TRBD2	16	-	TRBV7-9	TRBJ2-1	TGTGCCAGCAGCTTCTCCACCGGCGGGAGGGACAATGAGCAGTTCTTC	CASSFSTGGRDNEQFF
-	13	-	TRBV6-2/TRBV6-3	TRBJ2-3	TGTGCCAGCAGATGGTCCAGCCACAATACGCAGTATTTT	CASRWSSHNTQYF
-	16	-	TRBV3-1	TRBJ2-7	TGTGCCAGCAGCCAAGAGAGTGGGAGTGGTGTATGGGAGCAGTACTTC	CASSQESGSGVWEQYF
-	11	few	TRBV20-1	TRBJ2-7	TGCAGTGCCGAACTCTCCTACGAGCAGTACTTC	CSAELSYEQYF
TRBD1	12	few	TRBV20-1	TRBJ1-5	TGCAGTGCTCACAGGGGAACGCAGCCCCAGCATTTT	CSAHRGTQPQHF
-	15	-	TRBV2	TRBJ1-5	TGTGCCAGCAGTGAGCTGGGGACACCTAATCAGCCCCAGCATTTT	CASSELGTPNQPQHF
-	12	many	TRBV7-2	TRBJ2-3	TGTGCCAGCAGCGGGAACACAGATACGCAGTATTTT	CASSGNTDTQYF
-	14	-	TRBV5-6	TRBJ2-5	TGTGCCAGCAGCCCGGGACAACCCCAAGAGACCCAGTACTTC	CASSPGQPQETQYF
-	13	few	TRBV18	TRBJ2-7	TGTGCCAGCTCACCACGGGACCAGTACGAGCAGTACTTC	CASSPRDQYEQYF
TRBD1	14	few	TRBV28	TRBJ1-4	TGTGCTCACAGGGGAGGGGGCCAGGGAGGAAAACTGTTTTTT	CAHRGGGQGGKLFF
-	14	-	TRBV9	TRBJ2-7	TGTGCCAGCAGCGCAATGGACTTGCCCTACGAGCAGTACTTC	CASSAMDLPYEQYF
-	15	-	TRBV20-1	TRBJ2-7	TGCAGTGCTAGCCCCTGGGGGACGGCGATCTACGAGCAGTACTTC	CSASPWGTAIYEQYF
-	14	few	TRBV9	TRBJ2-1	TGTGCCAGCAGCGTAGCTTTGAGAGACAATGAGCAGTTCTTC	CASSVALRDNEQFF
-	15	few	TRBV12-3/TRBV12-4	TRBJ1-4	TGTGCCAGCAGTTTAGTAGGGAGGGGCCCGGGAAAACTGTTTTTT	CASSLVGRGPGKLFF
TRBD1	15	-	TRBV5-1	TRBJ2-3	TGCGCCAGCAGCCTAGACAGGGCTCGCACAGATACGCAGTATTTT	CASSLDRARTDTQYF
TRBD1	14	-	TRBV5-1	TRBJ1-2	TGCGCCAGCAGGGAAGGACAGGGGGCTCCTGGCTACACCTTC	CASREGQGAPGYTF
-	14	-	TRBV6-1	TRBJ2-2	TGTGCCAGCAGTAGTCGGGTCCCCACCGGGGAGCTGTTTTTT	CASSSRVPTGELFF
-	13	few	TRBV20-1	TRBJ2-1	TGCAGTGCTGGCTCCGGGGCTAGCAATGAGCAGTTCTTC	CSAGSGASNEQFF
TRBD1	12	-	TRBV5-1	TRBJ2-1	TGCGCCAGCACTCGACAGGGTCCTGAGCAGTTCTTC	CASTRQGPEQFF
-	12	-	TRBV30	TRBJ2-7	TGTGCGACTGGGACAAACTCCTACGAGCAGTACTTC	CATGTNSYEQYF
-	17	-	TRBV27	TRBJ2-5	TGTGCCAGCAGTCAACAGGGCGTCCTAGAGTACCAAGAGACCCAGTACTTC	CASSQQGVLEYQETQYF
-	15	few	TRBV5-1	TRBJ1-4	TGCGCCAGTCAGCAGGGCCGGGGAGTACGTGAAAAACTGTTTTTT	CASQQGRGVREKLFF
-	13	-	TRBV5-1	TRBJ1-2	TGCGCCAGCAGATCCCAGACTGCGACGGGCTACACCTTC	CASRSQTATGYTF
TRBD1	15	-	TRBV15	TRBJ1-4	TGTGCCACCAGCGGATTCAGGGGGCTTGATGAAAAACTGTTTTTT	CATSGFRGLDEKLFF
-	14	-	TRBV28	TRBJ2-7	TGTGCCAGCAGTTTAACCGGGACTTTCACCGAGCAGTACTTC	CASSLTGTFTEQYF
-	14	-	TRBV3-1	TRBJ2-7	TGTGCCAGCAGCCAAGAGCACACTGCTTCCGAGCAGTACTTC	CASSQEHTASEQYF
-	15	-	TRBV7-8	TRBJ2-5	TGTGCCAGCAGCTTCCTCGGCAACGGAGCGGAGACCCAGTACTTC	CASSFLGNGAETQYF
-	14	-	TRBV12-3/TRBV12-4	TRBJ1-5	TGTGCCAGCAGTTTAGCCGATAGCAATCAGCCCCAGCATTTT	CASSLADSNQPQHF
-	15	few	TRBV28	TRBJ2-7	TGTGCCAGCAGGGATAATAGGGACATAACCTACGAGCAGTACTTC	CASRDNRDITYEQYF
-	14	few	TRBV29-1	TRBJ2-7	TGCAGCGTTGAAAAGGACCAAGCAGGGTACGAGCAGTACTTC	CSVEKDQAGYEQYF
-	13	few	TRBV5-1	TRBJ2-1	TGCGCCAGCAGCTTGAGTCCAACCAATGAGCAGTTCTTC	CASSLSPTNEQFF